The 21 T cell receptor beta chains below were found in one sample sequenced in a study of blood T cell repertoires in COVID-19. The repertoire was sequenced with immunoSEQ multiplex PCR; TCRdb's copy has only in-frame clones and lacks some. The data show fewer than 250,000 clones, about 86% seen once. The sequencing sample was made of peripheral blood. The receptors were gathered from a woman aged 45 to 65 with acute or convalescent COVID-19.

The genes are TRBV14 and TRBJ1-3; D is ambiguous. CDR3 size: 15 residues. The V end was cut by 6 bases, the J end by 0 bases, with 12 bases between. The germline CDR1 and CDR2 sequences are SGHDN and FVKESK. CDR3 DNA: TGTGCCAGCAGTGTCGTGGGGAGCTCTGGAAACACCATATATTTT. It encodes CASSVVGSSGNTIYF.

This rearrangement joins TRBV29-1 to TRBJ1-2; weak D call: TRBD1 (5 bases). V lost 3 bases and J 5 bases, leaving 19 bases between the germline ends. Per the germline V gene, CDR1 is SQVTM and CDR2 is ANQGSEA. The CDR3 contains 15 residues. The CDR3: CSVDGGAGPSYGYTF. DNA of the CDR3: TGCAGCGTTGATGGTGGGGCAGGACCTTCATATGGCTACACCTTC.

The V and J genes are TRBV11-2 and TRBJ2-3; D perhaps matches TRBD1 (6 bases). The germline V and J ends were trimmed by 5 bases and 2 bases, with 11 bases remaining between them. The CDR3 length is 14 residues. Germline CDR1 and CDR2: SGHAT and FQNNGV. The CDR3 protein is CASSLGTPTDTQYF. CDR3 DNA sequence: TGTGCCAGCAGCCTCGGGACACCCACAGATACGCAGTATTTT.

The V gene is TRBV18, the J gene TRBJ2-7, with a weak D call TRBD2 (5 bases). V shed 3 bases and J shed 9 bases, with 12 bases lying between them. The CDR3 contains 12 residues. Per germline, CDR1 KGHSH and CDR2 LQKENI. CDR3 sequence: CASSPPGGGQYF. Here the CDR3 DNA reads TGTGCCAGCTCACCCCCCGGAGGAGGGCAGTACTTC.

This chain links TRBV29-1 with TRBJ2-1; 10 bases map to TRBD2. The CDR3 runs to 17 residues. Germline V lookup: CDR1 SQVTM, CDR2 ANQGSEA. Trimming cost V 0 bases and J 6 bases; bases outside gene matches: 11. CDR3 amino acids: CSVEDFGGTSVPNEQFF. The CDR3 bases are TGCAGCGTTGAAGACTTCGGGGGGACTAGCGTTCCCAATGAGCAGTTCTTC.

This clone has only a few counts. This chain joins TRBV19 and TRBJ2-3; TRBD2 might be the D (6 bases). V lost 6 bases and J lost 5, with 15 bases in between. The CDR3 loop spans 14 amino acids. Germline V gene lookup returns CDR1 LNHDA and CDR2 SQIVND (reference sequence). DNA of the CDR3: TGTGCCAGTAGGGAGGGCCCGCAGATAGATACGCAGTATTTT. Residues: CASREGPQIDTQYF.

This clone was observed a few times. The J gene is TRBJ2-7, the V gene TRBV2, with D possibly TRBD1 on 6 matching bases. CDR3 length: 12 amino acids. The V and J ends lost 7 bases and 2 bases respectively, with 9 bases between them. Germline V lookup: CDR1 SNHLY, CDR2 FYNNEI. The CDR3 sequence is CASIRTAYEQYF. The CDR3, as DNA: TGTGCCAGCATAAGGACAGCCTACGAGCAGTACTTC. Based on the CDR3 plus reference TRBV2 and TRBJ2-7, the full variable domain is EPEVTQTPSHQVTQMGQEVILRCVPISNHLYFYWYRQILGQKVEFLVSFYNNEISEKSEIFDDQFSVERPDGSNFTLKIRSTKLEDSAMYFCASIRTAYEQYFGPGTRLTVT.

This rearrangement joins TRBV7-2 to TRBJ2-7; no definite D call. The CDR3 spans 15 residues. V shed 2 bases and J shed 0 bases, with 11 bases lying between them. The germline V gene encodes CDR1 SGHTA and CDR2 FQGNSA. The CDR3 region has the DNA TGTGCCAGCAGCTTACGGGTAGGAGACTCCTACGAGCAGTACTTC. This sequence encodes CASSLRVGDSYEQYF.

The rearrangement joins TRBV14 to TRBJ1-1, with a possible D match to TRBD1 (6 bases). V lost 0 bases and J 5 bases, leaving 10 bases between the germline ends. The CDR3 length is 14 residues. Per the germline V gene, CDR1 is SGHDN and CDR2 is FVKESK. The CDR3 DNA sequence: TGTGCCAGCAGCCAAGAGTACAGGGTAACTGAAGCTTTCTTT. Translated, it gives CASSQEYRVTEAFF.

V is TRBV24-1 and J is TRBJ2-5; TRBD2 agrees at 10 bases. V lost 7 bases to trimming and J lost 4 bases; unmatched junction nucleotides: 5. This CDR3 is built from 14 residues. CDR1 and CDR2 from the germline V gene are KGHDR and SFDVKD. The CDR3 spells CATSSSGSPETQYF. CDR3 nucleotide sequence: TGTGCCACCAGCTCTAGCGGGAGCCCAGAGACCCAGTACTTC.

The gene calls are TRBV30 and TRBJ1-6; no firm D call. V was cut by 7 bases and J by 10 bases, with 14 bases left in between. From germline, CDR1 is GTSNPN and CDR2 SVGIG (reference sequence). The CDR3 length is 12 residues. The CDR3 bases are TGTGCCTCCGACCTTTACGGGTCACCCCTCCACTTT. It is translated as CASDLYGSPLHF.

The chain uses TRBV5-8 and TRBJ2-1; 15 nucleotides match TRBD2. Per germline, CDR1 SGHTS and CDR2 YDEGEE. Trimming at V came to 1 base and at J to 7 bases, leaving 3 bases not matched to a gene. The CDR3 has 16 residues. CDR3 sequence (DNA): TGTGCCAGCAGCTTGTGGGGGACTAGCGGGGGGAATGAGCAGTTCTTC. Protein: CASSLWGTSGGNEQFF.

V and J are TRBV3-1 (or the pseudogene TRBV3-2) and TRBJ2-7; 7 bases agree with TRBD1. V shed 0 bases and J 2 bases; nucleotides not matched to a gene: 7. The V gene's germline CDR1 is LGHDT and CDR2 YNNKEL (reference sequence). This CDR3 spans 16 amino acids. CDR3 protein: CASSQDRGTETYEQYF. The CDR3 DNA reads as TGTGCCAGCAGCCAAGATCGTGGGACAGAGACCTACGAGCAGTACTTC.

V gene TRBV20-1 combines with J gene TRBJ2-3; TRBD2 aligns across 13 bases. The CDR3 has 15 residues. Trimming took 3 bases from V and 3 from J; bases not matched to a gene: 3. The germline gives CDR1 DFQATT, CDR2 SNEGSKA (reference sequence). The CDR3 sequence is CSASGLAGATDTQYF. Written as DNA, the CDR3 is TGCAGTGCTAGTGGACTAGCGGGAGCAACAGATACGCAGTATTTT.

This clone was picked up a small number of times. The chain is built from TRBV19 and TRBJ1-4, with 9 positions matching TRBD1. This CDR3 is built from 15 residues. The V and J ends lost 9 bases and 8 bases, in that order; junction bases with no gene match: 13. Germline loops: CDR1 LNHDA, CDR2 SQIVND (reference sequence). CDR3 residues: CASAAGQGYKEKLFF. The DNA for the CDR3 is TGTGCCAGCGCTGCGGGACAGGGTTACAAGGAAAAACTGTTTTTT.

For the CDR3, the DNA is TGTGCCAGCAGCCCTTGGGGAGCCCAGCATTTT. It codes for CASSPWGAQHF. J is TRBJ1-5 and V is TRBV11-3; D gene ambiguous. This CDR3 has 11 amino acids. In germline, CDR1 is SGHNT, CDR2 YENEEA. V was cut by 5 bases and J by 11 bases, with 10 bases left in between.

This chain links TRBV25-1 with TRBJ2-5; TRBD1 matches 9 bases. V lost 4 bases, J lost 4 bases, and 7 bases stayed unmatched. Germline values: CDR1 MGHDK, CDR2 SYGVNS. The CDR3 totals 15 residues. For the CDR3, the DNA is TGTGCCAGCAGTGGGACAGGGGCGGGAGTAGAGACCCAGTACTTC. Translating it yields CASSGTGAGVETQYF.

The chain recombines TRBV19 with TRBJ1-5; D is ambiguous. V was trimmed by 1 base and J by 5 bases, leaving 9 bases between them. Germline lookup yields CDR1 LNHDA and CDR2 SQIVND (reference sequence). The CDR3 length is 14 residues. The CDR3 DNA is TGTGCCAGTAGTATAGTTCGCCCGGATCAGCCCCAGCATTTT. Its translation: CASSIVRPDQPQHF.

This clone has just one count. This chain uses TRBV11-2 with TRBJ1-1; 7 nucleotides line up with TRBD1. J lost 1 base, V lost 4 bases, and 9 bases had no gene match. Germline V gives CDR1 SGHAT, CDR2 FQNNGV. The CDR3 is 16 residues long. CDR3 region: CASSWRTGQGNTEAFF. The CDR3 DNA is TGTGCCAGCAGCTGGCGGACAGGCCAGGGGAACACTGAAGCTTTCTTT.

V is TRBV2 and J is TRBJ2-5; possibly TRBD1 for D (5 bases). Trimming pared 6 bases from V and 5 bases from J, leaving 16 bases between. Germline CDR1 and CDR2: SNHLY and FYNNEI. The CDR3 consists of 14 residues. The CDR3 DNA sequence: TGTGCCAGCAGCACCCCCCCCAAGGGGGAGACCCAGTACTTC. It codes for CASSTPPKGETQYF.

V gene TRBV6-5 combines with J gene TRBJ2-1; tentative D call: TRBD2 (5 bases). The length of the CDR3 is 13 residues. In germline, CDR1 is MNHEY, CDR2 SVGAGI. Trimming shortened V by 8 bases and J by 10 bases, and 18 bases separated the two germline ends. CDR3 DNA sequence: TGTGCCAGCCAAATAGAAGGACTCAGGGAGCAGTTCTTC. It codes for CASQIEGLREQFF.